This paragraph covers one T cell receptor beta chain sequence. The V and J ends lost 1 base and 5 bases, in that order; junction bases with no gene match: 11. The CDR3 contains 17 residues. These data come from a study of blood T cell repertoires in COVID-19. Using immunoSEQ multiplex PCR, the repertoire was profiled, and TCRdb retains in-frame clones only, with some absent. Of 300,000 to 450,000 clones listed, approximately 89% are singletons. Sequenced: peripheral blood. The sequence derives from a woman aged 60-75 years with COVID-19, enrolled during active disease. The chain links TRBV23-1 to TRBJ2-1, with 7 bases matching TRBD1. TRBV23-1 is treated as an ORF (open reading frame) with a function not yet certain. CDR3 sequence (DNA): TGCGCCAGCAGTCAATTAGGTCTCCACAGGGGAGACAATGAGCAGTTCTTC. It yields the protein CASSQLGLHRGDNEQFF.